Listed here is a single TCR beta chain. The antigen it binds to is not known. Base-call qualities are not available, and no considerably larger clone is one nucleotide away. TCR beta VDJ combination and CDR3 sequence profiling used genomic DNA as the template. An Illumina HiSeq 2000 was the platform used for TCR repertoire sequencing. The authors' analysis ran thus. TRBV/TRBJ rearrangement plots, CDR3 size and DJ length profiles, and Simpson's diversity index were used to evaluate the repertoires. Whichever DNA sequence was most abundant in the deep sequencing data was defined as the immunodominant clone. CDR3 amino acid sequences were checked for sharing between subjects and were compared against published repertoires and the VDJdb database. TCRdb reanalyzed the raw reads on its own, using fastp at Q25 for trimming and MiXCR for clone calling, and kept in-frame beta chains. Every entry covers one CDR3 protein and lists the most common genes and DNA from its rows. The V and J calls were determined by TCRdb, not by the authors. For this sample there are 150,000 to 200,000 distinct CDR3 sequences; 63% appear just once. The top ten clonotypes cover 45% to 55% of the sample.

This entry belongs to a study of CD8+CD57+ T cells in acquired aplastic anemia (dated by TCRdb to the late 2010s). As for the study more broadly: On average, sorted CD4+ and CD8+ cells yielded roughly 3.4 ug of extracted DNA, with a range of about 0.17 to 27.4 ug. Mean read counts for healthy donor samples were roughly 10 million for CD4+ cells and some 12 million for CD8+ cells.

The V end loses 0 bases and the J end loses 6 bases, and a stretch of 8 bases separates them. From the germline V gene, CDR1 is MGHRA and CDR2 is YSYEKL. The CDR3 runs 13 residues from the cysteine to the phenylalanine. Of the read, only the CDR3 DNA is kept; its 39 bases are in frame from base 1. The study deep-sequenced TCR repertoires of sorted CD4+ and CD8+ blood T cells from severe aplastic anemia patients and healthy subjects. Ficoll-Paque density gradient centrifugation was used to isolate peripheral blood mononuclear cells. Before DNA extraction, CD4+ and CD8+ T cells were sorted by FACS or by magnetic beads. Results and caveats for the whole study, not just this receptor: Roughly 30 CD8+ CDR3 sequences were shared between patients and controls but appeared highly expressed in patients and within their immunodominant clones. No significant difference in CD8+ Simpson's diversity was found between patients and healthy controls (P=0.060).

The receptor was derived from a human donor in good health. The source material was sorted CD4+, CD8+, or CD8+CD57+ T cells (not recorded which) from PBMCs. The chain is made from TRBV4-1 and TRBJ1-1; the D gene lacks a confident call. The nucleotide sequence reads as follows: TGCGCCAGCAGCCAAGATTGGAATGCTGAAGCTTTCTTT. It is translated as CASSQDWNAEAFF.